Following are 16 T cell receptor beta chains from one sample sequenced in a study of regulatory T cells in long-lasting Graves disease (dated by TCRdb to about 2021). The library was generated by multiplex PCR. Sequencing was performed on an Illumina HiSeq 4000. iRepertoire HTBI primers and Arm-PCR amplification of CDR3 regions were used to construct TCR beta libraries. The public reads were quality trimmed at Q25 with fastp and then assembled into clones with MiXCR by TCRdb, keeping productive beta chains. Rows are unified per CDR3 protein, each entry keeping the most common DNA and genes. The sample table holds a few hundred thousand distinct CDR3 sequences, of which roughly a fifth were seen once. Approximately 60% of the sample rests with the top ten. The time point label here, explained by the study, means: persistent/refractory GD, antithyroid drugs over 5 years with positive TRAb. For both TCR sequencing and RNA sequencing, RNA was extracted from PBMCs using TRIzol.

Sequenced here: peripheral blood mononuclear cells (PBMCs), sampled when the disease was refractory, from a patient treated with antithyroid drugs. The receptors derive from a female donor with Graves disease.

J is TRBJ2-1 and V is TRBV6-2 or TRBV6-3; D possibly corresponds to TRBD1 (5 bases). The V end lost 2 bases, the J end lost 5 bases, and 19 bases lay between the germline ends. This CDR3 is 17 amino acids long. The V gene's germline CDR1 is MNHEY and CDR2 SVGEGT. In DNA form, the CDR3 reads TGTGCCAGCAGTTACGCCCAGGGAACTAAATCCAACAATGAGCAGTTCTTC. Its protein product is CASSYAQGTKSNNEQFF.

This clonotype showed up just a few times. This chain joins TRBV7-2 and TRBJ2-7, with 7 nucleotides matching TRBD1. Germline lookup yields CDR1 SGHTA and CDR2 FQGNSA. After removal of 2 bases from V and 7 bases from J, the junction contained 8 bases not matched to a gene. CDR3 length: 14 residues. CDR3 coding DNA: TGTGCCAGCAGCTTATGGCCAGGGGGTGGAGAGCAGTACTTC. As protein: CASSLWPGGGEQYF.

This chain links TRBV27 with TRBJ1-4; D possibly corresponds to TRBD1 (5 bases). The CDR3 sequence is 15 residues long. The V gene lost 8 bases and the J gene lost 4 bases, with 17 bases spanning the gap. Germline CDR1 is MNHEY and CDR2 is SMNVEV (reference sequence). The CDR3 DNA reads TGTGCCAGCGGACTTTCGGGACGGATTAATGAAAAACTGTTTTTT. As protein: CASGLSGRINEKLFF.

This clonotype was counted a few times. This CDR3 reads CASSYSGGRELFF. CDR3 nucleotides: TGTGCCAGCAGTTACTCTGGTGGAAGGGAGCTGTTTTTT. The genes are TRBV6-5 and TRBJ2-2; D gene unclear. The CDR3 length is 13 residues. In germline, CDR1 is MNHEY, CDR2 SVGAGI. The ends were cut back, 0 bases at V and 9 bases at J, with 8 bases in the middle.

This clonotype turned up a few times. The V and J genes are TRBV2 and TRBJ1-1, with TRBD1 identical over 7 bases. The germline CDR1 and CDR2 sequences are SNHLY and FYNNEI. CDR3 length equals 14 residues. Germline trimming cut 3 bases from V and 4 bases from J; bases unmatched to any gene: 5. This chain's CDR3 is CASSENRGFTEAFF. The CDR3, as DNA: TGTGCCAGCAGTGAGAACAGGGGTTTCACTGAAGCTTTCTTT.

This clonotype was detected once. The rearrangement uses TRBV5-1 and TRBJ2-1, with TRBD2 identical over 13 bases. The V and J ends lost 0 bases and 7 bases, in that order; junction bases with no gene match: 4. The CDR3 spans 16 residues. Germline loops: CDR1 SGHRS, CDR2 YFSETQ. CDR3 amino acids: CASSLEGLAGANEQFF. In DNA form, the CDR3 reads TGCGCCAGCAGCTTGGAAGGACTAGCGGGAGCAAATGAGCAGTTCTTC. Filled out from reference TRBV5-1 and TRBJ2-1, the complete variable domain reads KAGVTQTPRYLIKTRGQQVTLSCSPISGHRSVSWYQQTPGQGLQFLFEYFSETQRNKGNFPGRFSGRQFSNSRSEMNVSTLELGDSALYLCASSLEGLAGANEQFFGPGTRLTVL.

The rearrangement joins TRBV30 to TRBJ1-4; D is unclear. Germline CDR1 and CDR2: GTSNPN and SVGIG (reference sequence). CDR3 size: 13 residues. Trimming cost V 0 bases and J 10 bases, with 12 bases left between them. CDR3 loop: CAWSVMGPSKLFF. The DNA of the CDR3 is TGTGCCTGGAGTGTAATGGGTCCATCAAAACTGTTTTTT. The variable domain in full, completed from reference TRBV30 and TRBJ1-4, reads SQTIHQWPATLVQPVGSPLSLECTVEGTSNPNLYWYRQAAGRGLQLLFYSVGIGQISSEVPQNLSASRPQDRQFILSSKKLLLSDSGFYLCAWSVMGPSKLFFGSGTQLSVL.

This clonotype has ten or more counts. The V call is TRBV6-5, the J call TRBJ1-3, with a tentative D call TRBD1 (6 bases). This CDR3 comprises 16 residues. Germline values: CDR1 MNHEY, CDR2 SVGAGI. Trimming took 2 bases from V and 7 from J, leaving 18 bases between them. CDR3 in amino acids: CASSYDQGMGQNTIYF. The CDR3 coding sequence is TGTGCCAGCAGTTACGATCAGGGGATGGGCCAGAACACCATATATTTT.

This clonotype has only one observation. This chain connects TRBV27 to TRBJ2-3; TRBD2 matches at 11 bases. The germline gives CDR1 MNHEY, CDR2 SMNVEV (reference sequence). V was clipped by 7 bases and J by 2 bases; unmatched bases: 14. This CDR3 region has 18 residues. CDR3 loop: CASTLRGASGRTTDTQYF. The CDR3 coding sequence is TGTGCCAGCACCTTAAGGGGGGCTAGCGGGAGGACCACAGATACGCAGTATTTT.

The chain is built from TRBV20-1 and TRBJ2-7; tentative D call: TRBD1 (7 bases). Trimming removed 7 bases from V and 3 bases from J, with 16 bases in between. Looked up from germline, CDR1 is DFQATT and CDR2 is SNEGSKA (reference sequence). The CDR3 is 13 residues long. This CDR3 is CSGAGQKNYEQYF. The CDR3 nucleotides are TGCAGTGGGGCGGGACAGAAGAACTACGAGCAGTACTTC.

The chain uses TRBV30 and TRBJ1-6; D is possibly TRBD1 (5 bases). This CDR3 spans 14 amino acids. Germline V gene data show CDR1 as GTSNPN and CDR2 as SVGIG (reference sequence). The V end was cut by 0 bases, the J end by 8 bases, with 11 bases between. The chain's CDR3 is CAWSVGWGDSPLHF. DNA for the CDR3: TGTGCCTGGAGTGTGGGTTGGGGGGATTCACCCCTCCACTTT.

This clonotype has more than one count but fewer than ten. In DNA form, the CDR3 reads TGTGCCAGCAGCGTACTAGCGGGTCCGAACACCGGGGAGCTGTTTTTT. Translated, it gives CASSVLAGPNTGELFF. This rearrangement joins TRBV9 to TRBJ2-2, with 8 bases matching TRBD2. Per the germline V gene, CDR1 is SGDLS and CDR2 is YYNGEE. CDR3 length: 16 amino acids. V gave up 1 base and J gave up 0 bases; unmatched junction bases: 2.

This clonotype was detected ten times or more. J is TRBJ1-4 and V is TRBV11-2, with a weak D call TRBD1 (5 bases). V was shortened by 0 bases and J by 14 bases, with 13 bases between the two germline ends. The CDR3 length is 13 residues. Germline assignment: CDR1 SGHAT and CDR2 FQNNGV. The CDR3, as DNA: TGTGCCAGCAGCTTAGATGTCTCAGGGTGGCTGTTTTTT. It yields the protein CASSLDVSGWLFF.

This rearrangement joins TRBV10-3 to TRBJ1-4, with D hard to call. Looked up from germline, CDR1 is ENHRY and CDR2 is SYGVKD. The CDR3 loop spans 17 amino acids. V was trimmed by 2 bases and J by 7 bases, leaving 20 bases between them. The CDR3 coding sequence is TGTGCCATCAGTGAGCCAATCTTATCGGGTTCCGGTGAAAAACTGTTTTTT. Its translation: CAISEPILSGSGEKLFF.

This clonotype was detected a few times. Since a much larger clone is just one base distant, this may be a read error. V usage is TRBV7-2 and J usage is TRBJ1-4; D unresolved. Germline V CDR1 and CDR2: SGHTA, FQGNSA. Trimming took 6 bases from V and 0 from J, leaving 5 bases between them. This CDR3 is built from 13 residues. The CDR3: CASSGSTNEKLFF. The CDR3 region has the DNA TGTGCCAGCAGTGGATCAACTAATGAAAAACTGTTTTTT.

The V call is TRBV29-1, the J call TRBJ1-3, with D tentatively TRBD1 (6 bases). CDR1 SQVTM and CDR2 ANQGSEA come from the germline V gene. Trimming shortened V by 8 bases and J by 2 bases, and 19 bases separated the two germline ends. The CDR3 covers 15 residues. The chain's CDR3 is CSTEETGTAGNTIYF. In DNA form, the CDR3 reads TGCAGCACAGAAGAAACAGGGACGGCTGGAAACACCATATATTTT. The full variable domain, with the rest looked up from reference TRBV29-1 and TRBJ1-3, is SAVISQKPSRDICQRGTSLTIQCQVDSQVTMMFWYRQQPGQSLTLIATANQGSEATYESGFVIDKFPISRPNLTFSTLTVSNMSPEDSSIYLCSTEETGTAGNTIYFGEGSWLTVV.